One and the same sample provided the 26 T cell receptor beta chains below, sequenced in a study of blood T cells in healthy people across ages. With a J-beta primer mix and a sample-barcoded 5' primer, a second PCR ran about 7 to 12 cycles. TCRdb reprocessed the 5' RACE reads via MiXCR and lists one record per CDR3 protein. The table shows around 780,000 distinct CDR3 sequences, with about a quarter occurring only once. These data also formed part of another study, on T cells of mothers and their children.

The sequenced material came from blood. Receptors originate from a boy between 10 and 17 years old in good health.

The chain couples TRBV20-1 to TRBJ2-5, with 10 bases identical to TRBD2. There are 20 residues in the CDR3. CDR1 DFQATT and CDR2 SNEGSKA come from the germline V gene (reference sequence). V lost 0 bases and J lost 2; bases outside the gene matches: 18. The CDR3 bases are TGCAGTGCTAGAGAACTCCCCGAGCTAGCGGGGGCCCTCCAACAAGAGACCCAGTACTTC. Translation gives CSARELPELAGALQQETQYF.

The V gene is TRBV5-1, the J gene TRBJ2-3; 11 nucleotides line up with TRBD2. The junction had 16 bases not matched to a gene; V was cut back by 7 bases and J by 9 bases. This CDR3 is 16 amino acids long. Germline V CDR1 and CDR2: SGHRS, YFSETQ. The CDR3 DNA reads TGCGCCAGCCGGTCGGAAAATAGCGGGGGGGCAAGGACGCAGTATTTT. Its protein product is CASRSENSGGARTQYF. The entire variable domain, with the rest obtained from reference TRBV5-1 and TRBJ2-3, is as follows: KAGVTQTPRYLIKTRGQQVTLSCSPISGHRSVSWYQQTPGQGLQFLFEYFSETQRNKGNFPGRFSGRQFSNSRSEMNVSTLELGDSALYLCASRSENSGGARTQYFGPGTRLTVL.

This chain connects TRBV7-9 to TRBJ1-5, with 9 bases identical to TRBD1. With 5 bases clipped from V and 10 bases from J, the junction kept 9 bases outside the gene matches. The CDR3 loop spans 14 amino acids. The germline V gene has CDR1 SEHNR and CDR2 FQNEAQ (reference sequence). The CDR3 bases are TGTGCCAGCAGCCCGGGACAGGGCTTAGATCCCCAGCATTTT. Protein product: CASSPGQGLDPQHF.

The chain links TRBV20-1 to TRBJ2-1; the D is unclear. With 3 bases removed from V and 4 bases from J, the gap between germline ends came to 7 bases. The CDR3 totals 12 residues. Germline values: CDR1 DFQATT, CDR2 SNEGSKA (reference sequence). CDR3 loop: CSASEPYNEQFF. DNA for the CDR3: TGCAGTGCTAGCGAACCGTACAATGAGCAGTTCTTC.

This sequence joins TRBV18 and TRBJ2-3; TRBD2 might be the D (6 bases). Between the trimmed V and J ends, which lost 0 bases and 6 bases, there was a span of 13 bases. The CDR3 sequence is 15 residues long. The V gene's germline CDR1 is KGHSH and CDR2 LQKENI. The CDR3 DNA reads as TGTGCCAGCTCACCACCGACCCCGGAGGGGGATACGCAGTATTTT. This translates into CASSPPTPEGDTQYF.

For the CDR3, the DNA is TGTGCCAGCAGCCCACAAGGGGTTGAGCAGTTCTTC. The encoded protein is CASSPQGVEQFF. V gene TRBV6-2 or TRBV6-3 combines with J gene TRBJ2-1, with D possibly being TRBD1 (5 bases). The V gene's germline CDR1 is MNHEY and CDR2 SVGEGT. This CDR3 comprises 12 residues. The germline V and J ends were trimmed by 6 bases and 9 bases, with 12 bases remaining between them.

The genes are TRBV12-3 or TRBV12-4 and TRBJ2-3; 7 positions agree with TRBD1. The CDR3 has 14 residues. Germline trimming cut 8 bases from V and 3 bases from J; bases unmatched to any gene: 8. CDR3 DNA: TGTGCCAGCGTATTGACAGGGAGTACAGATACGCAGTATTTT. Residues: CASVLTGSTDTQYF.

This chain uses TRBV11-2 with TRBJ1-1, with TRBD1 as a possible D gene (5 bases). V gave up 5 bases and J gave up 0 bases, with 7 bases separating them. Germline V CDR1 and CDR2: SGHAT, FQNNGV. The CDR3 spans 13 residues. The CDR3 DNA follows: TGTGCCAGCAGCGGACACCTGAACACTGAAGCTTTCTTT. Translating gives CASSGHLNTEAFF.

The rearrangement joins TRBV30 to TRBJ1-1, with TRBD1 identical over 8 bases. J lost 3 bases, V lost 2 bases, and 5 bases had no gene match. This CDR3 contains 14 residues. Germline values: CDR1 GTSNPN, CDR2 SVGIG (reference sequence). CDR3 nucleotide sequence: TGTGCCTGGAGTTTCGACAGGGGAGACACTGAAGCTTTCTTT. This translates into CAWSFDRGDTEAFF.

J is TRBJ1-2 and V is TRBV4-1; D uncertain. V was shortened by 0 bases and J by 6 bases, with 5 bases between the two germline ends. Germline V gives CDR1 MGHRA, CDR2 YSYEKL. The CDR3 length is 12 residues. The CDR3 DNA follows: TGCGCCAGCAGCCAAGACAGGAATGGCTACACCTTC. Translated, it gives CASSQDRNGYTF.

J is TRBJ2-2 and V is TRBV20-1; 11 positions match TRBD2. Germline V lookup: CDR1 DFQATT, CDR2 SNEGSKA (reference sequence). The CDR3 consists of 16 residues. The junction had 4 bases not matched to a gene; V was cut back by 0 bases and J by 4 bases. CDR3 nucleotides: TGCAGTGCTAGAGAACTAGCGGGAGTAGGCACCGGGGAGCTGTTTTTT. Protein: CSARELAGVGTGELFF.

The chain is built from TRBV20-1 and TRBJ1-1, with a possible D match to TRBD1 (6 bases). CDR3 size: 13 residues. V was cut by 4 bases and J by 3 bases, with 12 bases left in between. Germline V gene data show CDR1 as DFQATT and CDR2 as SNEGSKA (reference sequence). CDR3 sequence reads: CSANGDTHTEAFF. In nucleotides, the CDR3 is TGCAGTGCTAATGGGGACACGCACACTGAAGCTTTCTTT.

The chain recombines TRBV7-2 with TRBJ2-1; the D gene is possibly TRBD1 (5 bases). The CDR3 is made up of 14 amino acids. Trimming shortened V by 0 bases and J by 7 bases, and 10 bases separated the two germline ends. From germline, CDR1 is SGHTA and CDR2 FQGNSA. Here the CDR3 reads CASSLAVGDNEQFF. The CDR3 nucleotides read TGTGCCAGCAGCTTAGCCGTAGGGGATAATGAGCAGTTCTTC. The full variable domain, with the rest looked up from reference TRBV7-2 and TRBJ2-1, is GAGVSQSPSNKVTEKGKDVELRCDPISGHTALYWYRQSLGQGLEFLIYFQGNSAPDKSGLPSDRFSAERTGGSVSTLTIQRTQQEDSAVYLCASSLAVGDNEQFFGPGTRLTVL.

This clonotype has just a few counts. The rearrangement joins TRBV12-5 to TRBJ2-5, with 7 bases that match TRBD1. The J call may not be correct, given that the DNA end is closer to TRBJ2-7. The CDR3 length is 14 residues. Per the germline V gene, CDR1 is LGHNT and CDR2 is FRNRAP. CDR3: CASGLGSTGDEQYF. The DNA for the CDR3 is TGTGCTAGTGGTTTGGGCTCTACAGGGGACGAGCAGTACTTC.

This clonotype was detected once. The chain couples TRBV20-1 to TRBJ2-1, with 7 bases fitting TRBD1. Per germline, CDR1 DFQATT and CDR2 SNEGSKA (reference sequence). Trimming at V came to 2 bases and at J to 0 bases, leaving 7 bases not matched to a gene. The CDR3 extends over 16 amino acids. In DNA, the CDR3 is TGCAGTGCTAGATCCCCAGGGGGTAGCTCCTACAATGAGCAGTTCTTC. Translated, it gives CSARSPGGSSYNEQFF.

The chain joins TRBV20-1 to TRBJ1-6; D gene unclear. Germline-derived CDR1 and CDR2 are DFQATT and SNEGSKA (reference sequence). There are 14 residues in the CDR3. V lost 3 bases, J lost 0 bases, and 6 bases lay in between. The CDR3 is CSARKSSYNSPLHF. The CDR3 DNA follows: TGCAGTGCTAGGAAGAGCTCCTATAATTCACCCCTCCACTTT.

This clonotype has at least ten counts. The V call is TRBV7-9, the J call TRBJ2-5, with D unresolved. Germline V gene data show CDR1 as SEHNR and CDR2 as FQNEAQ (reference sequence). Trimming cost V 1 base and J 4 bases, with 4 bases left between them. CDR3 length equals 12 residues. Written as DNA, the CDR3 is TGTGCCAGCAGCTTAGTGGGAGAGACCCAGTACTTC. Protein sequence: CASSLVGETQYF.

This clonotype was counted a few times. This chain connects TRBV20-1 to TRBJ2-1; maybe TRBD1 (6 bases). CDR1 and CDR2 (germline): DFQATT, SNEGSKA (reference sequence). V was shortened by 1 base and J by 5 bases, with 15 bases between the two germline ends. The CDR3 extends over 15 amino acids. This CDR3 reads CSARGGLGQNNEQFF. The CDR3 coding sequence is TGCAGTGCTAGAGGGGGGTTGGGACAAAACAATGAGCAGTTCTTC.

The V and J genes are TRBV6-2 or TRBV6-3 and TRBJ2-5; D is undetermined. Trimming removed 0 bases from V and 1 base from J, with 18 bases in between. Germline V lookup: CDR1 MNHEY, CDR2 SVGEGT. This CDR3 is built from 18 residues. This chain's CDR3 is CASSYSIPRYLIQETQYF. In DNA, the CDR3 is TGTGCCAGCAGTTACTCGATACCCCGGTACCTCATCCAAGAGACCCAGTACTTC.

Worth noting for this clonotype: It is likely a read error, because the conserved phenylalanine at the end of the CDR3 is missing. This CDR3 reads CSVEATGETQYS. CDR3 DNA sequence: TGCAGCGTTGAAGCGACAGGGGAGACCCAGTACTCC. The rearrangement joins TRBV29-1 to TRBJ2-5, with 7 positions matching TRBD1. The V gene's germline CDR1 is SQVTM and CDR2 ANQGSEA. There are 12 residues in the CDR3. With V trimmed by 1 base and J by 5 bases, 1 base remained unmatched.

This clonotype has only a few counts. The CDR3 reads CASSLGTADVTQYF. DNA of the CDR3: TGCGCCAGCAGCTTGGGGACGGCGGATGTTACGCAGTATTTT. The chain carries TRBV5-1 and TRBJ2-3; D remains ambiguous. Germline CDR1 reads SGHRS; CDR2 reads YFSETQ. V lost 0 bases to trimming and J lost 8 bases, with 13 bases between them. This CDR3 is built from 14 residues.

Turning to this clonotype: The junction differs from germline at one of its ends, possibly a read error. This rearrangement joins TRBV7-2 to TRBJ1-1, with D unresolved. The CDR3 extends over 16 amino acids. Germline V lookup: CDR1 SGHTA, CDR2 FQGNSA. CDR3 sequence (DNA): TGTGTCAGCAGCTTGGAATTGCGGGCAGAGTACACTGAAGCTTTCTTT. Protein product: CVSSLELRAEYTEAFF.

The rearrangement joins TRBV27 to TRBJ1-5, with D unclear. V was clipped by 5 bases and J by 5 bases, with 10 bases between them. The CDR3 is made up of 13 amino acids. CDR1 is MNHEY, CDR2 SMNVEV, per germline (reference sequence). As DNA, the CDR3 is TGTGCCAGCAGTCATGGGGTCTATCAGCCCCAGCATTTT. The encoded protein is CASSHGVYQPQHF.

This clonotype was seen a few times. The chain links TRBV27 to TRBJ2-5, with D unresolved. The CDR3 has 11 amino acids. Between the trimmed V and J ends, which lost 5 bases and 5 bases, there was a span of 6 bases. Germline assignment: CDR1 MNHEY and CDR2 SMNVEV (reference sequence). CDR3 in amino acids: CASSNSETQYF. Written as DNA, the CDR3 is TGTGCCAGCAGTAATAGTGAGACCCAGTACTTC.

This clonotype was counted between two and nine times. The chain employs TRBV29-1 and TRBJ2-4; 8 bases map to TRBD1. This CDR3 is built from 13 residues. Unmatched junction bases numbered 8, after V lost 7 bases and J lost 6 bases. CDR1 and CDR2 from the germline V gene are SQVTM and ANQGSEA. The CDR3 DNA follows: TGCAGCGCTATACAGGGGGGCGGAAACATTCAGTACTTC. Its protein is CSAIQGGGNIQYF.

The CDR3 DNA reads TGTGCCAGCAGCAAGTGGGGGGACGTTTACTACAATGAGCAGTTCTTC. This encodes CASSKWGDVYYNEQFF. This chain uses TRBV13 with TRBJ2-1, with D maybe TRBD2 (6 bases). The CDR3 consists of 16 residues. The V and J ends lost 5 bases and 3 bases respectively, with 17 bases between them. CDR1 PRHDT and CDR2 FYEKMQ come from the germline V gene (reference sequence).